The T cell receptor (beta chain) described here comes from a study of CD8 T cells in ankylosing spondylitis. CDR3 length: 12 residues. Germline V gene lookup returns CDR1 DFQATT and CDR2 SNEGSKA (reference sequence). Trimming pared 4 bases from V and 5 bases from J, leaving 12 bases between. In TCRdb, the 5' RACE reads were re-called with MiXCR into one record per CDR3 protein. The sample has roughly 350,000 distinct CDR3 sequences, roughly 8% seen once. This clonotype turned up a few times. Its antigen is unidentified. Study outcomes and limitations: According to the report, clones linked to the disease were significantly enriched in matched synovial fluid samples taken from ankylosing spondylitis patients. Ankylosing spondylitis blood appeared to carry a characteristic TCR beta motif of roughly 8 highly homologous variants.

Material for sequencing was blood, either unsorted or a sorted T cell fraction (not recorded which). The rearrangement joins TRBV20-1 to TRBJ2-7, with D uncertain. The receptor was derived from a male donor with ankylosing spondylitis. The CDR3 sequence is CSAIWKLDEQYF. Written as DNA, the CDR3 is TGCAGTGCTATTTGGAAGCTCGACGAGCAGTACTTC.